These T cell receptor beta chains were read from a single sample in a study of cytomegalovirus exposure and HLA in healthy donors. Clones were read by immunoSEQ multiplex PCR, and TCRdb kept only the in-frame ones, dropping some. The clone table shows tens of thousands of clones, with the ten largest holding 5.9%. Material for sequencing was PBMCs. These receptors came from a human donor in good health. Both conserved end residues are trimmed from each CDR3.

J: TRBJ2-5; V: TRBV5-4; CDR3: ASSSLARGRQETQY
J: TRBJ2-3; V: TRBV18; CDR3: ASSPRAGGGTDTQY
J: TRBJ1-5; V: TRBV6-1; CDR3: ASSLRVRDQPQH
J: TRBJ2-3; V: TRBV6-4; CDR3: ASSPPGGTTDTQY
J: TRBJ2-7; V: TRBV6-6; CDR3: ASTYGGEQY
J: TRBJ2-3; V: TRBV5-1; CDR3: ASRGLATSTDTQY
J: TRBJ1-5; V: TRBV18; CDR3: ASSLGGTQPQH
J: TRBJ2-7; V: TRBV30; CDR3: AWSRRGGGEQY
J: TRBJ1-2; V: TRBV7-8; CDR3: ASSLAGTGYDYGYT
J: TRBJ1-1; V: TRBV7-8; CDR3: ASSFTGYTEAF
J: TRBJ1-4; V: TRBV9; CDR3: ASSVSAGAANEKLF
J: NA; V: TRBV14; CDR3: ASSQPYKQVEQY
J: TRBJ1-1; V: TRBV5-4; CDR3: ASSNREKNTEAF
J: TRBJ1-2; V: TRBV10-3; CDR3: AISESGQGYGYT
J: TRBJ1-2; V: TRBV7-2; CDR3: ASSLDRGYGYT
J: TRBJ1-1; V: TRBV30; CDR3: AWSGRTEAF
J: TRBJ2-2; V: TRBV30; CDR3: AWSPVDTGELF
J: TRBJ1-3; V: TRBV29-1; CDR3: SVEKGAEGNTIY
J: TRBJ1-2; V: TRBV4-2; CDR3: ASSQDGRDGYT
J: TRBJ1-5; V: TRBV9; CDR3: ASSADRGIRGGYQPQH
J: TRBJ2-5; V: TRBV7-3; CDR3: ASSVSSGAGETQY
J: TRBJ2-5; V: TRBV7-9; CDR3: ASSPIGTGVETQY
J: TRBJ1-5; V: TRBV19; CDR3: ASSMRQRNQPQH
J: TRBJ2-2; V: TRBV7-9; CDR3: ASSQGGSQANTGELF
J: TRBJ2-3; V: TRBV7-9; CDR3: ASSSTTGLVTDTQY